This passage covers 3 T cell receptor beta chains from one sample sequenced in a study of T cell changes during pregnancy in multiple sclerosis. TCRdb's copy holds only in-frame clones and misses some; the assay was immunoSEQ multiplex PCR. The sample yields about 42,000 clones, under 90% seen once. Material: CD4+ T cells from peripheral blood mononuclear cells, obtained before pregnancy. Every receptor here comes from a female donor with multiple sclerosis, enrolled in a pregnancy study.

The chain recombines TRBV18 with TRBJ1-1; 7 nucleotides align to TRBD1. The J segment lost 0 bases and the V segment lost 3 bases, leaving 4 bases of the junction unmatched. The CDR3 has 15 amino acids. Germline CDR1 is KGHSH and CDR2 is LQKENI. CDR3 nucleotide sequence: TGTGCCAGCTCACCTAGACAGGGTATGAACACTGAAGCTTTCTTT. This translates into CASSPRQGMNTEAFF.

The rearrangement uses TRBV25-1 and TRBJ1-2, with 8 bases lining up with TRBD1. The CDR3 has 15 residues. V shed 4 bases and J 3 bases; nucleotides not matched to a gene: 7. Germline V gene lookup returns CDR1 MGHDK and CDR2 SYGVNS. CDR3 loop: CASSVLGTGHYGYTF. DNA of the CDR3: TGTGCCAGCAGTGTACTCGGGACAGGCCACTATGGCTACACCTTC.

V is TRBV5-6 and J is TRBJ2-7; D perhaps matches TRBD1 (5 bases). CDR1 and CDR2 from the germline V gene are SGHDT and YYEEEE. V was pared by 3 bases and J by 0 bases, with 16 bases between. This CDR3 is built from 16 residues. The CDR3 spells CASSSIRAQSSYEQYF. CDR3 coding DNA: TGTGCCAGCAGCTCCATCAGGGCCCAGAGCTCCTACGAGCAGTACTTC.